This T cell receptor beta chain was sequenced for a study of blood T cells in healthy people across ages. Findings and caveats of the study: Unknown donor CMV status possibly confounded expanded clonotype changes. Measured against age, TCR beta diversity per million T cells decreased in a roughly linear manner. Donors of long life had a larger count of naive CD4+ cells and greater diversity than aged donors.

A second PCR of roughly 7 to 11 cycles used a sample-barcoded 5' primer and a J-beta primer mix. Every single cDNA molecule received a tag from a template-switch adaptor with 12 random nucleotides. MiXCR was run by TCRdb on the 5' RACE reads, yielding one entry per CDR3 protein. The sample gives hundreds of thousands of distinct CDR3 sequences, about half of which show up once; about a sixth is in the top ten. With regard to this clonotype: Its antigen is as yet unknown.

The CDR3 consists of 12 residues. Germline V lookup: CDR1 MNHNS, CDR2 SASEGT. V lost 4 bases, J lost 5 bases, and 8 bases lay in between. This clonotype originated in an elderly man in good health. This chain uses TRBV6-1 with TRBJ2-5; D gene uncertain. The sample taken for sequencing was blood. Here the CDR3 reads CASSVGRETQYF. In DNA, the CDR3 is TGTGCCAGCAGTGTGGGCAGGGAGACCCAGTACTTC.